A selection of T cell receptor beta chains follows, all from one sample in a study of OX40 agonist ivuxolimab in advanced cancers. Clones were read by immunoSEQ multiplex PCR, and TCRdb kept only the in-frame ones, dropping some. Of under 85,000 clones listed, roughly 93% are singletons. Sequencing used CD4+ or CD8+ T cells sorted from blood, obtained in a trial of the OX40 agonist ivuxolimab. These receptors were obtained from an adult with an advanced solid tumor such as melanoma, head and neck, liver or kidney cancer. Both conserved end residues are part of each CDR3. The order of the fields is clone size, V gene, J gene, D gene, CDR3 DNA, CDR3 protein. The D gene is left open where the match is weak. Clone size is not always given. Where it is, it says once, few, many or a class for expanded clones.

>.|TRBV27|TRBJ1-5|.
TGTGCCAGCAGTCTAGACAATAGCAATCAGCCCCAGCATTTT
CASSLDNSNQPQHF
>.|TRBV30|TRBJ2-3|TRBD2
TGTGCCTGGAGTGTACTAGCGTCGTACACAGATACGCAGTATTTT
CAWSVLASYTDTQYF
>.|TRBV21-1|TRBJ1-6|.
TGTGCCAGCAGCATGTGGGGGAGGCTATGTAATTCACCCCTCCACTTT
CASSMWGRLCNSPLHF
>.|TRBV27|TRBJ2-3|TRBD1
TGTGCCAGCCAGACAGGGTTAGATACGCAGTATTTT
CASQTGLDTQYF
>.|TRBV19|TRBJ1-2|.
TGTGCCAGTAGTATTTTACGACTTTATGGCTACACCTTC
CASSILRLYGYTF
>.|TRBV7-7|TRBJ2-5|TRBD2
TGTGCTAGCAGCTTAGAACTAGCGGGAGAGACCCAGTACTTC
CASSLELAGETQYF
>.|TRBV27|TRBJ1-1|.
TGTGCCAGCAGTCAAACAGGGAGGGGTCCTGAAGCTTTCTTT
CASSQTGRGPEAFF
>.|TRBV6-5|TRBJ2-7|.
TGTGCCAGCAGTTTCGCTTGGCAGGGCTACGAGCAGTACTTC
CASSFAWQGYEQYF
>.|TRBV27|TRBJ2-1|TRBD2
TGTGCCAGCAGCCCGGGACTAGCGTTCATCGAGCAGTTCTTC
CASSPGLAFIEQFF
>.|TRBV27|TRBJ2-3|TRBD2
TGTGCCAGCAGTCCACCCGACCAGCGGGAGCCGGGAGATACGCAGTATTTT
CASSPPDQREPGDTQYF
>.|TRBV9|TRBJ1-1|.
TGTGCCAGCAGTGAAGGCCTGAACACTGAAGCTTTCTTT
CASSEGLNTEAFF
>.|TRBV7-2|TRBJ2-1|.
TGTGCCAGCAGCTCCTGGAACAACTACAATGAGCAGTTCTTC
CASSSWNNYNEQFF
>.|TRBV5-1|TRBJ2-3|.
TGCGCCAGCAGCTTGGCAGGTCCACGCACAGATACGCAGTATTTT
CASSLAGPRTDTQYF
>.|TRBV28|TRBJ1-5|TRBD1
TGTGCCAGCAGTCCCCTAACACAGGGGCGAAATCAGCCCCAGCATTTT
CASSPLTQGRNQPQHF
>.|TRBV28|TRBJ1-5|TRBD1
TGTGCCAGCAGTTCAGAGGGCGGGACAGGGCCCACCCAGGGGCCCCAGCATTTT
CASSSEGGTGPTQGPQHF
>.|TRBV9|TRBJ1-5|.
TGTGCCAGCAGCGTAGGTCTGAATCAGCCCCAGCATTTT
CASSVGLNQPQHF
>.|TRBV29-1|TRBJ1-1|.
TGCAGCGTTGAAGATCAGGCCCAGGGACCTGAAGCTTTCTTT
CSVEDQAQGPEAFF
>.|TRBV19|TRBJ1-1|.
TGTGCCAGTAGTGGGGGGTACACTGAAGCTTTCTTT
CASSGGYTEAFF
>.|TRBV11-2|TRBJ2-2|.
TGTGCCAGCAGCTTAGCACGCACCGGGGAGCTGTTTTTT
CASSLARTGELFF
>.|TRBV15|TRBJ1-1|.
TGTGCCACCAGCAGCCCGGGGCTGGGCACTGAAGCTTTCTTT
CATSSPGLGTEAFF
>once|TRBV11-2|TRBJ2-7|.
TGTGCCAGCAGCTTTTTTCCGCTAGGGACCTACGAGCAGTACTTC
CASSFFPLGTYEQYF
>.|TRBV5-6|TRBJ2-7|.
TGTGCCAGCAGCCGAGGGGGCTACGAGCAGTACTTC
CASSRGGYEQYF